The subject of this entry is one TCR beta chain. The record originates from a study of beta chain features in type 1 diabetes. CDR1 is SNHLY, CDR2 FYNNEI, per germline. This CDR3 contains 16 residues. V trimming: 4 bases; J trimming: 1 base; junction bases outside the gene matches: 5. Expressed TCRB transcripts got sequenced, as all isolated RNA was reverse transcribed. The method was immunoSEQ multiplex PCR; TCRdb's version includes in-frame clones alone and lacks a portion of them. The sample consists of roughly 230,000 clones, over 7.5% of them appearing once. Sequencing input: naive CD4+ T cells from blood. This receptor was obtained from a woman aged 18-29 years in good health. This chain joins TRBV2 and TRBJ2-7, with 12 bases lining up with TRBD2. CDR3 DNA: TGTGCCAGCAGTGCACTAGCGGGGGGTCCTTCCTACGAGCAGTACTTC. Amino acid sequence: CASSALAGGPSYEQYF.